This T cell receptor beta chain was sequenced for a study of technical replicates of blood from several donors. Produced via immunoSEQ multiplex PCR; TCRdb's table is partial and in-frame only. There are approximately 75,000 clones in the sample; approximately 97% occur only once, and approximately 0.3% lies in the top ten. Trimming cost V 4 bases and J 4 bases; bases outside gene matches: 6. CDR1 is SGDLS, CDR2 YYNGEE, per germline. This CDR3 spans 15 amino acids. Sequenced material: T cells isolated from PBMCs. The receptor was derived from a human donor in good health. The rearrangement uses TRBV9 and TRBJ2-2; 8 nucleotides match TRBD1. Written as DNA, the CDR3 is TGTGCCAGCAGCTTGACAGGGGAACCCACCGGGGAGCTGTTTTTT. It translates to CASSLTGEPTGELFF.